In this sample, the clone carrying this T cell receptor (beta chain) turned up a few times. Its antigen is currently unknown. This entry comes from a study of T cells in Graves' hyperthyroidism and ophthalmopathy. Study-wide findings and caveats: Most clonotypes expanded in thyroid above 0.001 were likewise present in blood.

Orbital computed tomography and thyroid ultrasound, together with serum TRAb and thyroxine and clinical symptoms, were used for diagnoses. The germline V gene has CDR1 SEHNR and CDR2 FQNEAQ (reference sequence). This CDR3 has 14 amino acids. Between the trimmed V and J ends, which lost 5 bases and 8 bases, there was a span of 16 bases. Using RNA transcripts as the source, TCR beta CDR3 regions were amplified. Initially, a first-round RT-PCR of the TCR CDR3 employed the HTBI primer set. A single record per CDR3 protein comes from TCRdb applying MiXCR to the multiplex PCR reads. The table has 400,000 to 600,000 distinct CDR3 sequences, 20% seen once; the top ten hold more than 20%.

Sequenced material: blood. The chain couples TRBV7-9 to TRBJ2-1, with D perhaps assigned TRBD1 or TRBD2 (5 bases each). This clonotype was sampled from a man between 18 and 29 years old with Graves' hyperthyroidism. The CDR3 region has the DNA TGTGCCAGCAGCATACTGGGGGTCGGGGATGAGCAGTTCTTC. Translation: CASSILGVGDEQFF.